Following are 21 T cell receptor beta chains from one sample sequenced in a study of beta chain features in type 1 diabetes. All of the isolated RNA was reverse transcribed, so expressed TCRB transcripts were sequenced. Profiling relied on immunoSEQ multiplex PCR, and the TCRdb table lists in-frame clones only, not all of them. This sample has 330,000 or so clones, with around 13% found just once. Whole-study results and caveats: A moderate, significant TCRB CDR3 shortening appeared in type 1 diabetes across four CD4+ subsets.

These receptors' antigens are unknown. The sample consisted of naive CD4+ T cells from blood. Receptors originate from a woman in her late teens or twenties with type 1 diabetes.

A few counts support this clone. This chain connects TRBV5-4 to TRBJ1-1, with 7 nucleotides matching TRBD1. Losses at the gene ends were 3 bases for V and 9 bases for J; bases not matched to a gene: 8. CDR3 length: 13 amino acids. The germline gives CDR1 SGHNT, CDR2 YYREEE (reference sequence). CDR3 protein: CASSWGKGAQAFF. CDR3 in DNA: TGTGCCAGCAGCTGGGGAAAGGGGGCACAAGCTTTCTTT.

This chain joins TRBV9 and TRBJ1-5, with D perhaps matching TRBD1 (6 bases). CDR3 length: 14 residues. Per the germline V gene, CDR1 is SGDLS and CDR2 is YYNGEE. V was shortened by 5 bases and J by 5 bases, with 14 bases between the two germline ends. DNA for the CDR3: TGTGCCAGCAGTTGTCAGGGGCGGTATCAGCCCCAGCATTTT. Translating it yields CASSCQGRYQPQHF. The full variable domain, rest sourced from reference TRBV9 and TRBJ1-5, is DSGVTQTPKHLITATGQRVTLRCSPRSGDLSVYWYQQSLDQGLQFLIQYYNGEERAKGNILERFSAQQFPDLHSELNLSSLELGDSALYFCASSCQGRYQPQHFGDGTRLSIL.

This clone was observed a few times. The chain joins TRBV4-3 to TRBJ1-1, with D unclear. Germline V gene lookup returns CDR1 LGHNA and CDR2 YSLEER. The V end was cut by 0 bases, the J end by 2 bases, with 10 bases between. The CDR3 consists of 15 residues. The chain's CDR3 is CASSQDRLTNTEAFF. In nucleotides, the CDR3 is TGCGCCAGCAGCCAAGATCGGTTAACTAACACTGAAGCTTTCTTT.

The V call is TRBV28, the J call TRBJ2-7, with TRBD1 matching 7 bases. V lost 5 bases and J lost 0; bases outside the gene matches: 1. In germline, CDR1 is MDHEN, CDR2 SYDVKM. This CDR3 is 13 amino acids long. CDR3: CASSRDSSYEQYF. Here the CDR3 DNA reads TGTGCCAGCAGTAGGGACAGCTCCTACGAGCAGTACTTC.

V and J are TRBV7-2 and TRBJ1-1; perhaps TRBD1 as D (5 bases). The CDR3 totals 16 residues. CDR1 is SGHTA, CDR2 FQGNSA, per germline. The V gene lost 1 base and the J gene lost 7 bases, with 19 bases spanning the gap. In DNA, the CDR3 is TGTGCCAGCAGCTTAGAGGGGCGGGGGGTAATGAGTGAAGCTTTCTTT. Its protein product is CASSLEGRGVMSEAFF.

There are a few counts of this clone. This rearrangement joins TRBV29-1 to TRBJ2-7; D may be TRBD1 (6 bases). The V gene lost 4 bases and the J gene lost 6 bases, with 13 bases spanning the gap. The germline CDR1 and CDR2 sequences are SQVTM and ANQGSEA. CDR3 length: 12 amino acids. This CDR3 reads CSVGPTGSEQYF. The CDR3 bases are TGCAGCGTTGGTCCGACAGGCTCCGAGCAGTACTTC.

CDR3 region: CASSLLPTGETQYF. CDR3 DNA: TGTGCCAGCAGCTTACTCCCCACGGGGGAGACCCAGTACTTC. The chain uses TRBV7-9 and TRBJ2-5, with a possible D match to TRBD2 (5 bases). This CDR3 has 14 residues. CDR1 SEHNR and CDR2 FQNEAQ come from the germline V gene (reference sequence). V lost 2 bases to trimming and J lost 5 bases, with 12 bases between them.

Only a few counts were recorded for this clone. The chain employs TRBV29-1 and TRBJ2-7; 7 bases map to TRBD1. J was trimmed by 0 bases and V by 7 bases; bases with no gene match: 6. Germline V gene data show CDR1 as SQVTM and CDR2 as ANQGSEA. The CDR3 is made up of 13 amino acids. CDR3 protein: CSAKTGSSYEQYF. The CDR3 nucleotides read TGCAGCGCGAAGACAGGGAGCTCCTACGAGCAGTACTTC.

The rearrangement links TRBV5-1 to TRBJ2-7, with 10 bases lining up with TRBD2. With V trimmed by 0 bases and J by 9 bases, 6 bases remained unmatched. The CDR3 extends over 14 amino acids. CDR1 and CDR2 (germline): SGHRS, YFSETQ. In nucleotides, the CDR3 is TGCGCCAGCAGCTTGGAACTAGCGGGAAAGGGGCAGTACTTC. Translating it yields CASSLELAGKGQYF.

This clone has just a few counts. The chain couples TRBV29-1 to TRBJ2-1; TRBD2 agrees at 7 bases. The CDR3 runs to 14 residues. The germline CDR1 and CDR2 sequences are SQVTM and ANQGSEA. The trim removed 7 bases at V and 5 bases at J, leaving 11 bases unmatched. The CDR3 sequence is CSASGAGTNNEQFF. The CDR3 nucleotides are TGCAGCGCCTCAGGAGCGGGAACTAACAATGAGCAGTTCTTC.

As DNA, the CDR3 is TGCAGCGTGGAACCGGGACTAGCAGCGGGGGAGCAGTACTTC. As protein: CSVEPGLAAGEQYF. V and J are TRBV29-1 and TRBJ2-5; 9 positions match TRBD2. V dropped 6 bases and J dropped 11; count of bases not matched to a gene: 16. This CDR3 spans 14 amino acids. Germline V lookup: CDR1 SQVTM, CDR2 ANQGSEA.

The J gene is TRBJ1-3, the V gene TRBV5-6, with 7 bases identical to TRBD1. Per the germline V gene, CDR1 is SGHDT and CDR2 is YYEEEE. There are 15 residues in the CDR3. V lost 3 bases, J lost 4 bases, and 7 bases stayed unmatched. The DNA for the CDR3 is TGTGCCAGCAGCTCGGGACAGTGGGCCGGAAACACCATATATTTT. Amino acids: CASSSGQWAGNTIYF.

The genes are TRBV2 and TRBJ1-2; 9 bases agree with TRBD1. The CDR3 covers 13 residues. V trimming: 9 bases; J trimming: 3 bases; junction bases outside the gene matches: 5. The germline CDR1 and CDR2 sequences are SNHLY and FYNNEI. The CDR3 spells CARRTGVDYGYTF. For the CDR3, the DNA is TGTGCCAGAAGGACAGGGGTTGACTATGGCTACACCTTC.

This clone was observed a handful of times. J is TRBJ2-3 and V is TRBV4-3; D is undetermined. V shed 1 base and J shed 4 bases, with 3 bases lying between them. There are 12 residues in the CDR3. Germline V gene sequence: CDR1 LGHNA, CDR2 YSLEER. The DNA for the CDR3 is TGCGCCAGCAGCCAAGTCTCAGATACGCAGTATTTT. Protein product: CASSQVSDTQYF.

This chain joins TRBV10-3 and TRBJ2-2; 11 bases map to TRBD2. Germline V gives CDR1 ENHRY, CDR2 SYGVKD. V shed 6 bases, J shed 7 bases, and the junction held 10 bases outside the gene matches. This CDR3 has 16 amino acids. CDR3 amino acids: CAIRHTSGGDNGELFF. As DNA, the CDR3 is TGTGCCATCAGACATACTAGCGGGGGCGACAACGGGGAGCTGTTTTTT.

This clone was counted between two and nine times. This chain uses TRBV7-9 with TRBJ2-2, with 7 bases fitting TRBD1. The CDR3 extends over 14 amino acids. Germline trimming cut 4 bases from V and 5 bases from J; bases unmatched to any gene: 4. Germline CDR1 SEHNR, CDR2 FQNEAQ (reference sequence). The CDR3, as DNA: TGTGCCAGCAGCTCCTACAGGGGAACCGGGGAGCTGTTTTTT. Translation gives CASSSYRGTGELFF.

The chain joins TRBV28 to TRBJ2-7; no clear D gene. The V gene's germline CDR1 is MDHEN and CDR2 SYDVKM. CDR3 length: 11 amino acids. Trimming pared 3 bases from V and 7 bases from J, leaving 7 bases between. CDR3 bases: TGTGCCAGCAGTTTTCGGGTGGAGCAGTACTTC. This translates into CASSFRVEQYF.

The chain's CDR3 is CASSLADYGYTF. In DNA, the CDR3 is TGTGCCAGCAGCTTGGCCGACTATGGCTACACCTTC. The chain has TRBV7-2 and TRBJ1-2; D uncertain. Looked up from germline, CDR1 is SGHTA and CDR2 is FQGNSA. The ends were cut back, 3 bases at V and 3 bases at J, with 5 bases in the middle. The CDR3 contains 12 residues.

The chain employs TRBV29-1 and TRBJ2-7; 7 bases fit TRBD1. The CDR3 is made up of 12 amino acids. Germline V gene lookup returns CDR1 SQVTM and CDR2 ANQGSEA. The V and J ends lost 6 bases and 6 bases, in that order; junction bases with no gene match: 8. The CDR3 reads CSVRQGLIEQYF. The CDR3 DNA is TGCAGCGTGCGACAGGGTCTCATCGAGCAGTACTTC.

The V and J genes are TRBV7-2 and TRBJ2-1, with D hard to call. Germline V lookup: CDR1 SGHTA, CDR2 FQGNSA. V lost 2 bases, J lost 3 bases, and 14 bases lay in between. This CDR3 has 16 residues. CDR3 amino acids: CASSLNRQNIYNEQFF. The CDR3 nucleotides read TGTGCCAGCAGCTTAAATCGTCAGAACATCTACAATGAGCAGTTCTTC.

J is TRBJ2-3 and V is TRBV28; a weak D match, TRBD1 (6 bases). V was shortened by 5 bases and J by 4 bases, with 16 bases between the two germline ends. This CDR3 is built from 15 residues. Germline V CDR1 and CDR2: MDHEN, SYDVKM. The DNA of the CDR3 is TGTGCCAGCAGTGAACCACAGGGTATGGCAGATACGCAGTATTTT. Protein: CASSEPQGMADTQYF. The variable domain in full, completed from reference TRBV28 and TRBJ2-3, reads DVKVTQSSRYLVKRTGEKVFLECVQDMDHENMFWYRQDPGLGLRLIYFSYDVKMKEKGDIPEGYSVSREKKERFSLILESASTNQTSMYLCASSEPQGMADTQYFGPGTRLTVL.